The 25 T cell receptor beta chains below were found in one sample sequenced in a study of identical twins. TCRdb called the 5' RACE reads again in MiXCR, with one record for every CDR3 protein. This table has 1.5 million or so distinct CDR3 sequences, more than 30% appearing once. Sequencing was performed on cord blood. These TCRs come from a newborn girl in good health.

This clonotype was picked up one time. The rearrangement uses TRBV6-1 and TRBJ1-5; D call uncertain. V dropped 7 bases and J dropped 0 bases, with 10 bases sitting between them. The CDR3 contains 14 residues. Germline loops: CDR1 MNHNS, CDR2 SASEGT. The CDR3 spells CASTRGDSNQPQHF. The CDR3 bases are TGTGCCAGCACTCGAGGAGATAGCAATCAGCCCCAGCATTTT.

The chain links TRBV7-2 to TRBJ1-2, with TRBD1 identical over 8 bases. Unmatched junction bases numbered 5, after V lost 1 base and J lost 4 bases. From germline, CDR1 is SGHTA and CDR2 FQGNSA. CDR3 length: 15 residues. The CDR3 loop reads CASSLEGQATYGYTF. As DNA, the CDR3 is TGTGCCAGCAGCTTAGAGGGACAGGCCACCTATGGCTACACCTTC.

This clonotype has only a few counts. V gene TRBV28 combines with J gene TRBJ2-1; unclear D gene. Germline V lookup: CDR1 MDHEN, CDR2 SYDVKM. The CDR3 loop spans 13 amino acids. The V end lost 2 bases, the J end lost 7 bases, and 9 bases lay between the germline ends. This CDR3 is CASSLPHGNEQFF. In DNA form, the CDR3 reads TGTGCCAGCAGTTTACCCCATGGGAATGAGCAGTTCTTC.

This clonotype was observed a few times. The chain is built from TRBV28 and TRBJ1-2, with 8 bases fitting TRBD1. Germline CDR1 and CDR2: MDHEN and SYDVKM. V was clipped by 6 bases and J by 5 bases; unmatched bases: 5. The CDR3 has 13 amino acids. CDR3 sequence: CASRRTGTYGYTF. The DNA for the CDR3 is TGTGCCAGCAGAAGGACAGGGACTTATGGCTACACCTTC.

This clonotype was counted at least ten times. The chain combines TRBV20-1 with TRBJ1-6; 8 bases are a match to TRBD1. This CDR3 is built from 16 residues. V lost 3 bases to trimming and J lost 7 bases; unmatched junction nucleotides: 11. Germline V gives CDR1 DFQATT, CDR2 SNEGSKA (reference sequence). Here the CDR3 DNA reads TGCAGTGCTAGTGGGCAGGGGGCTTTAGAGAATTCACCCCTCCACTTT. This codes for CSASGQGALENSPLHF.

This clonotype came up a few times. This chain uses TRBV29-1 with TRBJ2-1; 8 positions agree with TRBD2. Trimming cost V 6 bases and J 1 base; bases outside gene matches: 8. CDR3 length: 15 residues. Germline loops: CDR1 SQVTM, CDR2 ANQGSEA. The CDR3 loop reads CSVPRPGGSYNEQFF. The CDR3 coding sequence is TGCAGCGTGCCTCGGCCGGGGGGGTCCTACAATGAGCAGTTCTTC.

The chain combines TRBV20-1 with TRBJ1-5; D is possibly TRBD1 (6 bases). The CDR3 spans 15 residues. V was clipped by 1 base and J by 4 bases, with 14 bases between them. Germline CDR1 DFQATT, CDR2 SNEGSKA (reference sequence). The CDR3 DNA reads TGCAGTGCTAGAGTCAGGGGACGCGGGAATCAGCCCCAGCATTTT. This sequence encodes CSARVRGRGNQPQHF.

This clonotype was seen ten or more times. The chain combines TRBV10-3 with TRBJ2-7; TRBD2 might be the D (6 bases). The CDR3 runs to 12 residues. The germline V gene encodes CDR1 ENHRY and CDR2 SYGVKD. V was trimmed by 4 bases and J by 2 bases, leaving 6 bases between them. The CDR3 nucleotides read TGTGCCATCAGTGGCGGGGCCTACGAGCAGTACTTC. Amino acid sequence: CAISGGAYEQYF.

The chain employs TRBV10-3 and TRBJ2-7; D gene unclear. Germline CDR1 and CDR2: ENHRY and SYGVKD. V was shortened by 2 bases and J by 2 bases, with 13 bases between the two germline ends. The length of the CDR3 is 15 residues. The CDR3 region is CAISESVSAPYEQYF. The DNA of the CDR3 is TGTGCCATCAGTGAGAGTGTGTCGGCCCCCTACGAGCAGTACTTC.

The chain is built from TRBV5-1 and TRBJ2-1; perhaps D is TRBD1 or TRBD2 (5 bases each). The germline V and J ends were trimmed by 4 bases and 7 bases, with 21 bases remaining between them. From germline, CDR1 is SGHRS and CDR2 YFSETQ. CDR3 length: 16 residues. The CDR3 sequence: CASSVYRDPPGNEQFF. CDR3 nucleotides: TGCGCCAGCAGCGTGTACCGGGACCCTCCAGGGAATGAGCAGTTCTTC.

The V call is TRBV5-1, the J call TRBJ2-2, with D perhaps matching TRBD1 (6 bases). CDR1 is SGHRS, CDR2 YFSETQ, per germline. V was pared by 0 bases and J by 5 bases, with 11 bases between. The CDR3 sequence is 15 residues long. CDR3 sequence reads: CASSLVTQGTGELFF. The CDR3 region has the DNA TGCGCCAGCAGCTTGGTCACACAGGGAACCGGGGAGCTGTTTTTT.

This clonotype was counted many times. V gene TRBV20-1 combines with J gene TRBJ2-7; no firm D call. The germline V gene has CDR1 DFQATT and CDR2 SNEGSKA (reference sequence). With 6 bases removed from V and 0 bases from J, the gap between germline ends came to 9 bases. CDR3 length: 12 amino acids. The CDR3 nucleotides are TGCAGTGCGACCCGGTCCTCCTACGAGCAGTACTTC. Protein sequence: CSATRSSYEQYF.

On this clonotype: One junction end does not reproduce the germline sequence, and a read error may be involved. The CDR3, as DNA: TGTGCCAGCAGCTTGAACGGGGGCGACTATGGCTGCACCTTC. Translating gives CASSLNGGDYGCTF. The chain employs TRBV5-6 and TRBJ1-2; D possibly corresponds to TRBD1 (6 bases). The germline V gene encodes CDR1 SGHDT and CDR2 YYEEEE. CDR3 length: 14 residues.

The chain combines TRBV18 with TRBJ2-5, with D maybe TRBD2 (5 bases). The length of the CDR3 is 15 residues. The germline V gene encodes CDR1 KGHSH and CDR2 LQKENI. V was clipped by 2 bases and J by 7 bases, with 17 bases between them. In nucleotides, the CDR3 is TGTGCCAGCTCACCATATGATGGCGAGAGGGCGACCCAGTACTTC. It encodes CASSPYDGERATQYF.

A remark on this clonotype: The junction differs from germline at one of its ends, possibly a read error. The chain recombines TRBV20-1 with TRBJ2-5, with 12 bases fitting TRBD2. The CDR3 covers 15 residues. Germline-derived CDR1 and CDR2 are DFQATT and SNEGSKA (reference sequence). The CDR3 bases are TGCAGTGCTAGATGGCTAGCGGGAGGGTTGTACGAGCAGTATTTC. Encoded protein: CSARWLAGGLYEQYF.

This clonotype was detected many times. The chain employs TRBV10-2 and TRBJ1-2, with a weak D call TRBD1 (5 bases). The CDR3 sequence is 12 residues long. CDR1 and CDR2 from the germline V gene are WSHSY and SAAADI. V was shortened by 7 bases and J by 6 bases, with 12 bases between the two germline ends. The CDR3 here is CASTDSDNGYTF. CDR3 DNA sequence: TGCGCCAGCACCGACAGCGATAATGGCTACACCTTC.

This clonotype was recorded many times. The chain joins TRBV4-2 to TRBJ2-3; D may match TRBD1 or TRBD2 (5 bases each). The length of the CDR3 is 14 residues. CDR1 is LGHNA and CDR2 is YNFKEQ in the germline V gene. V was pared by 5 bases and J by 0 bases, with 9 bases between. CDR3 nucleotides: TGTGCCAGCAGCGGGACCCCAAGCACAGATACGCAGTATTTT. Its protein product is CASSGTPSTDTQYF.

This clonotype was seen ten or more times. The chain employs TRBV29-1 and TRBJ2-1; weak D call: TRBD2 (5 bases). This CDR3 region has 15 residues. Trimming took off 5 bases at V and 0 bases at J, with 14 bases between the two ends. CDR1 SQVTM and CDR2 ANQGSEA come from the germline V gene. The CDR3 reads CSVRGNPSSYNEQFF. The CDR3 nucleotides are TGCAGCGTTCGAGGGAACCCGAGCTCCTACAATGAGCAGTTCTTC.

This clonotype came up a few times. The chain recombines TRBV6-1 with TRBJ1-5; possibly TRBD1 for D (6 bases). In germline, CDR1 is MNHNS, CDR2 SASEGT. Trimming stripped 4 bases from V and 3 bases from J, with 16 bases between. The CDR3 is 16 residues long. The CDR3 loop is CASSAQGIYNNQPQHF. The CDR3 bases are TGTGCCAGCAGTGCCCAGGGGATCTATAACAATCAGCCCCAGCATTTT.

CDR3 nucleotides: TGTGCCAGCAGCCCCCTGAAGGGACTCGGGGACACAGATACGCAGTATTTT. It yields the protein CASSPLKGLGDTDTQYF. This sequence joins TRBV14 and TRBJ2-3, with D perhaps matching TRBD2 (6 bases). V was pared by 4 bases and J by 2 bases, with 19 bases between. This CDR3 has 17 amino acids. Germline V gives CDR1 SGHDN, CDR2 FVKESK.

The rearrangement links TRBV28 to TRBJ2-2, with D maybe TRBD1 (6 bases). The CDR3 extends over 16 amino acids. Germline CDR1 is MDHEN and CDR2 is SYDVKM. The germline V and J ends were trimmed by 4 bases and 0 bases, with 12 bases remaining between them. The CDR3 DNA reads TGTGCCAGCAGTTCCCGGGACACTGCGAACACCGGGGAGCTGTTTTTT. This gives the protein CASSSRDTANTGELFF.

This chain uses TRBV5-1 with TRBJ2-5, with TRBD1 matching over 10 bases. CDR1 and CDR2 from the germline V gene are SGHRS and YFSETQ. This CDR3 region has 15 residues. The ends lost 3 bases at V and 11 bases at J; junction bases unmatched: 13. In DNA form, the CDR3 reads TGCGCCAGCAGCTGGGACAGGGGACCCTACAATGAGCAGTACTTC. Residues: CASSWDRGPYNEQYF.

The rearrangement links TRBV7-9 to TRBJ2-2; TRBD1 matches 8 bases. V trimming: 5 bases; J trimming: 1 base; junction bases outside the gene matches: 12. CDR3 length: 18 residues. CDR1 and CDR2 from the germline V gene are SEHNR and FQNEAQ (reference sequence). CDR3 loop: CASSMIQGVDLNTGELFF. CDR3 nucleotide sequence: TGTGCCAGCAGCATGATACAGGGGGTAGACCTGAACACCGGGGAGCTGTTTTTT.

V gene TRBV6-1 combines with J gene TRBJ2-1; D perhaps matches TRBD2 (6 bases). The J call may be faulty, since TRBJ2-7 better matches the DNA end. Germline V CDR1 and CDR2: MNHNS, SASEGT. This CDR3 region has 16 residues. The CDR3 coding sequence is TGTGCCAGCAGAGGAGGGGTGGGGAGCTCCTACAATGAGCAGTACTTC. It yields the protein CASRGGVGSSYNEQYF.

The chain employs TRBV7-2 and TRBJ1-4; no clear D gene. V was trimmed by 5 bases and J by 0 bases, leaving 16 bases between them. This CDR3 is 17 amino acids long. The germline CDR1 and CDR2 sequences are SGHTA and FQGNSA. CDR3: CASSPPGPYATNEKLFF. DNA of the CDR3: TGTGCCAGCAGCCCCCCGGGCCCCTATGCAACTAATGAAAAACTGTTTTTT.